Below, 3 T cell receptor beta chains from the same sample are listed, as sequenced in a study of control samples from healthy donors and cancer patients. Here immunoSEQ multiplex PCR was the method, and the copy in TCRdb shows in-frame clones only, minus some. The profile shows roughly 450,000 clones, about nine tenths of them singletons. Sequenced input: PBMCs. These receptors all come from a middle-aged man with head and neck cancer.

The chain recombines TRBV27 with TRBJ1-4; TRBD1 is a possible D gene (5 bases). Germline CDR1 is MNHEY and CDR2 is SMNVEV (reference sequence). V lost 8 bases, J lost 8 bases, and 15 bases lay in between. This CDR3 contains 13 residues. The CDR3: CASGPGRREKLFF. DNA for the CDR3: TGTGCCAGCGGGCCGGGGCGACGGGAAAAACTGTTTTTT.

The chain links TRBV4-2 to TRBJ2-5, with 12 bases that match TRBD2. CDR1 LGHNA and CDR2 YNFKEQ come from the germline V gene. V lost 0 bases to trimming and J lost 2 bases; unmatched junction nucleotides: 4. This CDR3 region has 17 residues. The CDR3 sequence is CASSQEGTSGPQETQYF. CDR3 DNA: TGTGCCAGCAGCCAAGAGGGGACTAGCGGGCCTCAAGAGACCCAGTACTTC.

The V call is TRBV7-2, the J call TRBJ1-3; possibly TRBD1 for D (6 bases). The germline V gene encodes CDR1 SGHTA and CDR2 FQGNSA. The CDR3 has 16 amino acids. V gave up 10 bases and J gave up 4 bases, with 23 bases separating them. CDR3 sequence (DNA): TGTGCCAACGGGTTACAGGGTTACTTCCCCGGAAACACCATATATTTT. It is translated as CANGLQGYFPGNTIYF.